The T cell receptor beta chain described here comes from a study of identical twins. Study observations and caveats: Clonotypes of the beta chain that were abundant in cord blood carried fewer insertions (memory repertoires showed none). Cross-sectional statistics, not tracking of the same donors, supported the conclusions.

This clonotype was observed at least ten times. The antigen is not known. The CDR3 has 12 residues. Trimming removed 6 bases at V and 8 bases at J, with 13 bases between. One entry per CDR3 protein results from TCRdb running MiXCR on the 5' RACE reads. Found here are roughly 150,000 distinct CDR3 sequences, 3% to 4% of them singletons; the top ten hold 8.1%. The rearrangement uses TRBV12-3 or TRBV12-4 and TRBJ1-2; a weak D match, TRBD1 (5 bases). The sequencing sample was made of memory T cells sorted from blood. The source is a man aged 18 to 30 in good health. CDR3 residues: CASSPDSRGYTF. DNA for the CDR3: TGTGCCAGCAGCCCAGACAGTCGGGGCTACACCTTC.